A single sample gave rise to the 13 T cell receptor beta chains below, sequenced in a study of blood T cell repertoires in COVID-19. The method was immunoSEQ multiplex PCR; TCRdb's version includes in-frame clones alone and lacks a portion of them. Of 330,000 or so clones listed, roughly 90% are singletons. Sequenced: peripheral blood. The source is a man aged 25-45 years with COVID-19, enrolled during active disease.

The rearrangement joins TRBV19 to TRBJ2-1; D is undetermined. CDR1 LNHDA and CDR2 SQIVND come from the germline V gene (reference sequence). Trimming left V 7 bases short and J 10 bases short, with 17 bases between. This CDR3 contains 13 residues. The CDR3 DNA follows: TGTGCCAGTATCGGCCCCACGGGTGTAGAGCAGTTCTTC. Encoded protein: CASIGPTGVEQFF.

V gene TRBV7-8 combines with J gene TRBJ1-6; TRBD1 agrees at 9 bases. Per germline, CDR1 SGHVS and CDR2 FQNEAQ. CDR3 length equals 15 residues. V trimming: 4 bases; J trimming: 3 bases; junction bases outside the gene matches: 1. The CDR3, as DNA: TGTGCCAGCAGCTGGGGACAGGGCTATAATTCACCCCTCCACTTT. Protein: CASSWGQGYNSPLHF.

V usage is TRBV6-5 and J usage is TRBJ2-7; 7 positions match TRBD1. The junction had 7 bases not matched to a gene; V was cut back by 4 bases and J by 1 base. From germline, CDR1 is MNHEY and CDR2 SVGAGI. The CDR3 loop spans 15 amino acids. DNA of the CDR3: TGTGCCAGCAGTTCCTACGGGACAGAGTCCTACGAGCAGTACTTC. Translation: CASSSYGTESYEQYF.

V is TRBV11-2 and J is TRBJ2-3; no clear D gene. The CDR3 has 11 residues. Trimming took off 5 bases at V and 3 bases at J, with 3 bases between the two ends. Germline CDR1 SGHAT, CDR2 FQNNGV. This CDR3 reads CASSQTDTQYF. CDR3 sequence (DNA): TGTGCCAGCAGCCAAACAGATACGCAGTATTTT.

This clone appeared once. The chain uses TRBV28 and TRBJ2-1, with 10 bases matching TRBD2. The CDR3 is 13 residues long. V trimming: 8 bases; J trimming: 5 bases; junction bases outside the gene matches: 3. Per germline, CDR1 MDHEN and CDR2 SYDVKM. Written as DNA, the CDR3 is TGTGCCAGCCGAAGCGGGGGGGACAATGAGCAGTTCTTC. Protein product: CASRSGGDNEQFF.

The V call is TRBV9, the J call TRBJ1-4, with D perhaps matching TRBD1 (6 bases). The V gene's germline CDR1 is SGDLS and CDR2 YYNGEE. Trimming cost V 3 bases and J 4 bases, with 7 bases left between them. The CDR3 is 13 residues long. The CDR3 sequence is CASSGGGNEKLFF. CDR3 bases: TGTGCCAGCAGCGGAGGGGGTAATGAAAAACTGTTTTTT.

The chain is built from TRBV19 and TRBJ2-3; 7 positions match TRBD2. The germline gives CDR1 LNHDA, CDR2 SQIVND (reference sequence). The V segment lost 2 bases and the J segment 3 bases; nucleotides outside the gene matches: 11. The CDR3 runs to 17 residues. DNA of the CDR3: TGTGCCAGTAGTATATCTGTCCCCGGGGGGTGGACAGATACGCAGTATTTT. Residues: CASSISVPGGWTDTQYF.

This clone is a singleton in its sample. V and J are TRBV28 and TRBJ2-5; TRBD1 aligns across 9 bases. This CDR3 comprises 20 residues. CDR1 MDHEN and CDR2 SYDVKM come from the germline V gene. J was trimmed by 2 bases and V by 5 bases; bases with no gene match: 21. The CDR3 spells CASSARLGTGKTRDQETQYF. In nucleotides, the CDR3 is TGTGCCAGCAGTGCCCGTTTGGGGACAGGGAAAACTAGGGATCAAGAGACCCAGTACTTC.

The chain combines TRBV6-4 with TRBJ2-1; 9 bases are shared with TRBD2. The V gene's germline CDR1 is MRHNA and CDR2 SNTAGT. V trimming: 4 bases; J trimming: 2 bases; junction bases outside the gene matches: 6. The CDR3 totals 16 residues. This CDR3 reads CASSVAGGYPYNEQFF. CDR3 coding DNA: TGTGCCAGCAGTGTTGCGGGAGGGTACCCCTACAATGAGCAGTTCTTC.

This chain's CDR3 is CASSQEGQGRASDTQYF. CDR3 nucleotides: TGCGCCAGCAGCCAAGAGGGGCAGGGGAGGGCCTCAGATACGCAGTATTTT. The chain links TRBV4-3 to TRBJ2-3; D possibly corresponds to TRBD2 (7 bases). CDR1 and CDR2 from the germline V gene are LGHNA and YSLEER. The CDR3 consists of 17 residues. Trimming stripped 0 bases from V and 4 bases from J, with 17 bases between.

The chain employs TRBV3-1 (or the pseudogene TRBV3-2) and TRBJ1-4; tentatively, D is TRBD1 (5 bases). Deletions cut 0 bases from V and 6 bases from J, with 20 bases between. This CDR3 region has 18 residues. Germline assignment: CDR1 LGHDT and CDR2 YNNKEL (reference sequence). CDR3 in amino acids: CASSQDGRGEMRHEKLFF. The CDR3 bases are TGTGCCAGCAGCCAAGACGGTAGGGGCGAAATGCGGCATGAAAAACTGTTTTTT.

The chain recombines TRBV27 with TRBJ2-3; D not resolved. V shed 5 bases and J shed 0 bases, with 15 bases lying between them. This CDR3 is 16 amino acids long. From germline, CDR1 is MNHEY and CDR2 SMNVEV (reference sequence). CDR3 amino acids: CASSPKLPQSTDTQYF. In nucleotides, the CDR3 is TGTGCCAGCAGTCCGAAGTTACCTCAGAGCACAGATACGCAGTATTTT.

This sequence joins TRBV28 and TRBJ2-3, with 10 bases identical to TRBD2. Germline loops: CDR1 MDHEN, CDR2 SYDVKM. This CDR3 contains 16 residues. V lost 4 bases and J lost 4; bases outside the gene matches: 8. This chain's CDR3 is CASSSRSSGSPDTQYF. The CDR3, as DNA: TGTGCCAGCAGTTCCCGGTCTAGCGGGAGCCCAGATACGCAGTATTTT.